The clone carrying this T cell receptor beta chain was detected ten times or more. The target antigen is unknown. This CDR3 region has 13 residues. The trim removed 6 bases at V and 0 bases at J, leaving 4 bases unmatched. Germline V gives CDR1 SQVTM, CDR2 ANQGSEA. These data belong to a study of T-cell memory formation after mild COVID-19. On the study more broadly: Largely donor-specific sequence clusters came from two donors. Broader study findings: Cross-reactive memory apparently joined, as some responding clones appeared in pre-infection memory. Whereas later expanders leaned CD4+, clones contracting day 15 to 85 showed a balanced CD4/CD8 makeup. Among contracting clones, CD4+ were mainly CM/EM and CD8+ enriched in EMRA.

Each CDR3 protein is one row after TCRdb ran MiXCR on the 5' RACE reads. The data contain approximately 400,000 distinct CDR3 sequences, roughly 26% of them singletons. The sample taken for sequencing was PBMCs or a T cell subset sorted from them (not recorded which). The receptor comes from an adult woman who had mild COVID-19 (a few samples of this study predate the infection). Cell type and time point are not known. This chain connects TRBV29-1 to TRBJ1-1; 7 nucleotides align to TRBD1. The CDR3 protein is CSVDGTVNTEAFF. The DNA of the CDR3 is TGCAGCGTAGACGGGACAGTGAACACTGAAGCTTTCTTT.